These 25 T cell receptor beta chains originate from one sample sequenced in a study of blood T cell repertoires in COVID-19. Profiled with immunoSEQ multiplex PCR; TCRdb holds only in-frame clones, not every one. The sample lists about 110,000 clones; over 80% were seen once. Sequences were obtained from peripheral blood. These receptors were taken from a woman between 65 and 79 years old with acute or convalescent COVID-19.

This chain connects TRBV18 to TRBJ1-2; the D is unclear. The V gene's germline CDR1 is KGHSH and CDR2 LQKENI. With 5 bases removed from V and 0 bases from J, the gap between germline ends came to 7 bases. The CDR3 has 13 amino acids. The CDR3 bases are TGTGCCAGCTCAAGCGAAGCTAACTATGGCTACACCTTC. As protein: CASSSEANYGYTF.

V usage is TRBV10-3 and J usage is TRBJ1-3; 8 nucleotides line up with TRBD1. The CDR3 covers 15 residues. The germline V gene has CDR1 ENHRY and CDR2 SYGVKD. The junction had 9 bases not matched to a gene; V was cut back by 9 bases and J by 2 bases. CDR3 coding DNA: TGTGCCATTCAGGACAGGGTGTCGGCTGGAAACACCATATATTTT. This translates into CAIQDRVSAGNTIYF.

A remark on this clone: An end of the junction does not agree with germline; a read error may underlie this. The V call is TRBV6-1, the J call TRBJ1-5; tentatively, D is TRBD1 (6 bases). The CDR3 runs 17 residues. The germline V gene has CDR1 MNHNS and CDR2 SASEGT. The CDR3 loop is CASREAETGLFNQPQHF. CDR3 coding DNA: TGTGCCAGCAGGGAAGCCGAGACAGGCCTGTTCAATCAGCCCCAGCATTTT.

This chain links TRBV18 with TRBJ1-5, with 8 bases fitting TRBD1. CDR1 and CDR2 from the germline V gene are KGHSH and LQKENI. V shed 4 bases and J 7 bases; nucleotides not matched to a gene: 9. This CDR3 is 15 amino acids long. In DNA, the CDR3 is TGTGCCAGCTCACTTCTCGGACAGGGAGGACAGCCCCAGCATTTT. Amino acid sequence: CASSLLGQGGQPQHF.

J is TRBJ1-2 and V is TRBV19, with 7 positions matching TRBD1. The CDR3 contains 13 residues. CDR1 and CDR2 (germline): LNHDA, SQIVND (reference sequence). Unmatched junction bases numbered 10, after V lost 8 bases and J lost 7 bases. As DNA, the CDR3 is TGTGCCAGTTCGGAGACAGGGCGTTCTGGCTACACCTTC. Encoded protein: CASSETGRSGYTF.

The chain carries TRBV5-8 and TRBJ2-3, with a possible D match to TRBD2 (5 bases). The CDR3 is 14 amino acids. V lost 7 bases to trimming and J lost 6 bases, with 18 bases between them. Germline assignment: CDR1 SGHTS and CDR2 YDEGEE. Here the CDR3 DNA reads TGTGCCAGCGAGTATTCCGGTGGACTTGATACGCAGTATTTT. It encodes CASEYSGGLDTQYF.

The chain is built from TRBV19 and TRBJ2-3; TRBD2 is a possible D gene (6 bases). Trimming shortened V by 8 bases and J by 0 bases, and 12 bases separated the two germline ends. CDR3 size: 14 residues. The germline V gene has CDR1 LNHDA and CDR2 SQIVND (reference sequence). The CDR3: CASAAGPSTDTQYF. DNA for the CDR3: TGTGCCAGTGCGGCGGGACCTAGCACAGATACGCAGTATTTT.

The CDR3 region is CASSPTGIANSPLHF. Written as DNA, the CDR3 is TGTGCCAGCAGCCCAACAGGGATAGCGAATTCACCCCTCCACTTT. The chain links TRBV3-1 (or the pseudogene TRBV3-2) to TRBJ1-6; D might be TRBD1 (6 bases). The CDR3 has 15 residues. Trimming cost V 4 bases and J 7 bases, with 14 bases left between them. Germline V CDR1 and CDR2: LGHDT, YNNKEL (reference sequence).

The gene calls are TRBV21-1 and TRBJ2-1; TRBD2, the D gene given by the table, was not confirmed from the DNA. TRBV21-1 is a recognized pseudogene. The CDR3 extends over 20 amino acids. For the CDR3, the DNA is TGTGCCAGCAGCAAAAGGTGGGAGGGGGGACGGCGGACGACATACAATGAGCAGTTCTTC. Amino acid sequence: CASSKRWEGGRRTTYNEQFF.

The rearrangement links TRBV28 to TRBJ1-6; D gene unclear. Germline V gives CDR1 MDHEN, CDR2 SYDVKM. Trimming stripped 1 base from V and 12 bases from J, with 10 bases between. The CDR3 runs 13 residues. CDR3 DNA sequence: TGTGCCAGCAGTTTATATCGTGAGGGACCCCTCCACTTT. Translating gives CASSLYREGPLHF.

The rearrangement joins TRBV5-1 to TRBJ2-7; perhaps TRBD1 as D (5 bases). This CDR3 spans 15 amino acids. Trimming took off 3 bases at V and 6 bases at J, with 19 bases between the two ends. Germline CDR1 reads SGHRS; CDR2 reads YFSETQ. The CDR3 region is CASSSTTVLGGEQYF. CDR3 nucleotides: TGCGCCAGCAGCTCTACGACAGTCCTCGGCGGCGAGCAGTACTTC. Filled out from reference TRBV5-1 and TRBJ2-7, the complete variable domain reads KAGVTQTPRYLIKTRGQQVTLSCSPISGHRSVSWYQQTPGQGLQFLFEYFSETQRNKGNFPGRFSGRQFSNSRSEMNVSTLELGDSALYLCASSSTTVLGGEQYFGPGTRLTVT.

The V call is TRBV5-1, the J call TRBJ1-2; no clear D gene. CDR1 SGHRS and CDR2 YFSETQ come from the germline V gene. The CDR3 contains 14 residues. The V gene lost 0 bases and the J gene lost 1 base, with 7 bases spanning the gap. The CDR3 DNA reads TGCGCCAGCAGCTTGGATCCCCTTAACTATGGCTACACCTTC. Its translation: CASSLDPLNYGYTF.

The gene calls are TRBV6-5 and TRBJ2-7; 9 nucleotides agree with TRBD1. Germline CDR1 MNHEY, CDR2 SVGAGI. The CDR3 is 15 residues long. The trim removed 7 bases at V and 7 bases at J, leaving 14 bases unmatched. The CDR3 DNA sequence: TGTGCCAGCAATGCTCACTGGACAGGGGCGGGTGAGCAGTACTTC. Translation gives CASNAHWTGAGEQYF.

This clone was found once. The rearrangement links TRBV9 to TRBJ1-2; no firm D call. The CDR3 contains 15 residues. Trimming cost V 0 bases and J 2 bases, with 11 bases left between them. Germline loops: CDR1 SGDLS, CDR2 YYNGEE. The DNA for the CDR3 is TGTGCCAGCAGCGTAGATAGCAGCGTCAACTATGGCTACACCTTC. Protein sequence: CASSVDSSVNYGYTF.

The gene calls are TRBV2 and TRBJ2-1; possible D gene TRBD2, 6 bases. The V end lost 4 bases, the J end lost 8 bases, and 9 bases lay between the germline ends. In germline, CDR1 is SNHLY, CDR2 FYNNEI. The length of the CDR3 is 12 residues. In DNA, the CDR3 is TGTGCCAGCAGTGGGAGGGGCGATGAGCAGTTCTTC. Amino acids: CASSGRGDEQFF.

This clone showed up just once. V is TRBV6-5 and J is TRBJ1-2; 9 bases are a match to TRBD1. The V gene's germline CDR1 is MNHEY and CDR2 SVGAGI. The CDR3 runs to 13 residues. The junction had 6 bases not matched to a gene; V was cut back by 6 bases and J by 7 bases. The CDR3 DNA reads as TGTGCCAGCAGCGGACAGGGGCGATCTGGCTACACCTTC. This sequence encodes CASSGQGRSGYTF.

This chain connects TRBV19 to TRBJ1-5, with D maybe TRBD1 (6 bases). V dropped 5 bases and J dropped 7 bases, with 12 bases sitting between them. CDR3 length equals 13 residues. Germline V gene lookup returns CDR1 LNHDA and CDR2 SQIVND (reference sequence). The CDR3 is CASSQQGVQPQHF. CDR3 in DNA: TGTGCCAGTAGTCAACAGGGAGTGCAGCCCCAGCATTTT.

This clone was detected a few times. V is TRBV28 and J is TRBJ1-1; D perhaps matches TRBD1 (5 bases). This CDR3 region has 15 residues. Trimming pared 6 bases from V and 1 base from J, leaving 15 bases between. Germline V gene sequence: CDR1 MDHEN, CDR2 SYDVKM. The CDR3 sequence is CASSPTTTGNTEAFF. Here the CDR3 DNA reads TGTGCCAGCAGCCCCACTACTACAGGGAACACTGAAGCTTTCTTT.

This clone came up once. The chain employs TRBV7-2 and TRBJ1-2; 12 bases agree with TRBD1. J was trimmed by 8 bases and V by 5 bases; bases with no gene match: 6. The CDR3 sequence is 14 residues long. Germline CDR1 reads SGHTA; CDR2 reads FQGNSA. CDR3 residues: CASSGGQGAWGYTF. The CDR3, as DNA: TGTGCCAGCAGCGGGGGACAGGGGGCTTGGGGCTACACCTTC.

The chain links TRBV5-1 to TRBJ1-4, with 7 bases that match TRBD1. The germline gives CDR1 SGHRS, CDR2 YFSETQ. The CDR3 spans 17 residues. V gave up 4 bases and J gave up 5 bases; unmatched junction bases: 14. The chain's CDR3 is CASSPRNTGTANEKLFF. The CDR3 nucleotides are TGCGCCAGCAGCCCGAGGAACACCGGGACAGCAAATGAAAAACTGTTTTTT.

V and J are TRBV2 and TRBJ2-5; 11 nucleotides agree with TRBD2. The CDR3 totals 16 residues. Germline lookup yields CDR1 SNHLY and CDR2 FYNNEI. V lost 4 bases, J lost 0 bases, and 4 bases stayed unmatched. In DNA form, the CDR3 reads TGTGCCAGCAGTGGCGCTAGCGGGGGGTACCAAGAGACCCAGTACTTC. Protein: CASSGASGGYQETQYF.

CDR3 loop: CAWSSRATYEQYF. CDR3 in DNA: TGTGCCTGGAGCTCCAGGGCTACCTACGAGCAGTACTTC. The chain combines TRBV30 with TRBJ2-7, with D maybe TRBD1 (5 bases). The CDR3 is 13 residues long. V was trimmed by 3 bases and J by 2 bases, leaving 11 bases between them. Germline CDR1 reads GTSNPN; CDR2 reads SVGIG (reference sequence).

This chain uses TRBV5-1 with TRBJ1-2, with D possibly matching TRBD1 (5 bases). V lost 0 bases, J lost 7 bases, and 10 bases lay in between. Germline V CDR1 and CDR2: SGHRS, YFSETQ. The CDR3 length is 13 residues. The CDR3 here is CASSLDLQGGYTF. For the CDR3, the DNA is TGCGCCAGCAGCTTGGACCTCCAGGGTGGCTACACCTTC.

This clone was detected once. The chain is built from TRBV19 and TRBJ2-1, with D uncertain. CDR1 and CDR2 (germline): LNHDA, SQIVND (reference sequence). Trimming removed 3 bases from V and 0 bases from J, with 9 bases in between. CDR3 length: 15 residues. The CDR3 protein is CASSIAASSYNEQFF. CDR3 coding DNA: TGTGCCAGTAGTATCGCCGCTAGCTCCTACAATGAGCAGTTCTTC.

The CDR3 DNA reads as TGTGCCAGTAGTATAGAAGTAGCCGGGGAGACCCAGTACTTC. This translates into CASSIEVAGETQYF. This rearrangement joins TRBV19 to TRBJ2-5; D gene uncertain. Trimming removed 0 bases from V and 5 bases from J, with 10 bases in between. This CDR3 comprises 14 residues. CDR1 LNHDA and CDR2 SQIVND come from the germline V gene (reference sequence).